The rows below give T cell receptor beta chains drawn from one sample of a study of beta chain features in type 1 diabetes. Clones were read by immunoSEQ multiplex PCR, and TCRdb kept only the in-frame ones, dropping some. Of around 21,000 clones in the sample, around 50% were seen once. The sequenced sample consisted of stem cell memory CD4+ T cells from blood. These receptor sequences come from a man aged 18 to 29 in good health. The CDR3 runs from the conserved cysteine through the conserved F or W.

CDR3 protein: CASSLRGSTDTQYF
J gene: TRBJ2-3
V gene: TRBV7-3

CDR3 protein: CASPAGEGLNEQFF
J gene: TRBJ2-1
V gene: TRBV6-4

CDR3 protein: CASSLDGVSTDTQYF
J gene: TRBJ2-3
V gene: TRBV11-2

CDR3 protein: CASSSTGTGNNREKLFF
J gene: TRBJ1-4
V gene: TRBV5-6

CDR3 protein: CASRLAGVETQYF
J gene: TRBJ2-5
V gene: TRBV6-5

CDR3 protein: CAWSVVAGAYNEQFF
J gene: TRBJ2-1
V gene: TRBV30

CDR3 protein: CASSTLMRNEKLFF
J gene: TRBJ1-4
V gene: TRBV18

CDR3 protein: CASRNVKWGTRSYNEQFF
J gene: TRBJ2-1
V gene: TRBV7-9

CDR3 protein: CASSSQGTYGYTF
J gene: TRBJ1-2
V gene: TRBV7-9

CDR3 protein: CASSLRTADEKLFF
J gene: TRBJ1-4
V gene: TRBV11-2

CDR3 protein: CASRMSGRNEQYF
J gene: TRBJ2-7
V gene: TRBV19

CDR3 protein: CASSQDLTGTANEKLFF
J gene: TRBJ1-4
V gene: TRBV4-3

CDR3 protein: CASSIALTTQETQYF
J gene: TRBJ2-5
V gene: TRBV19

CDR3 protein: CASSAGTSGRDEQFF
J gene: TRBJ2-1
V gene: TRBV2

CDR3 protein: CAWSAGQGRNEKLFF
J gene: TRBJ1-4
V gene: TRBV30

CDR3 protein: CATSRGGTGYSNEKLFF
J gene: TRBJ1-4
V gene: TRBV15

CDR3 protein: CASSSQGYEQYF
J gene: TRBJ2-7
V gene: TRBV6-6

CDR3 protein: CASSLVAGGSTEAFF
J gene: TRBJ1-1
V gene: TRBV7-6

CDR3 protein: CASRRVGQPQHF
J gene: TRBJ1-5
V gene: TRBV2

CDR3 protein: CAWSVGASVYEQYF
J gene: TRBJ2-7
V gene: TRBV30

CDR3 protein: CASSPVNTGNEQFF
J gene: TRBJ2-1
V gene: TRBV18

CDR3 protein: CASSSGTAPGELFF
J gene: TRBJ2-2
V gene: TRBV11-2

CDR3 protein: CASSLAILGEPQHF
J gene: TRBJ1-5
V gene: TRBV7-2

CDR3 protein: CAWSLGQGNHTF
J gene: TRBJ1-2
V gene: TRBV30

CDR3 protein: CASRTGTGISYEQYF
J gene: TRBJ2-7
V gene: TRBV2

CDR3 protein: CASSQGLADETQYF
J gene: TRBJ2-5
V gene: TRBV18

CDR3 protein: CASSFSGGGWRTDTQYF
J gene: TRBJ2-3
V gene: TRBV27

CDR3 protein: CASSDTSGGNTGELFF
J gene: TRBJ2-2
V gene: TRBV7-9

CDR3 protein: CASSLGQGARIPNQPQHF
J gene: TRBJ1-5
V gene: TRBV7-9

CDR3 protein: CASDTGLASYEQYF
J gene: TRBJ2-7
V gene: TRBV2

CDR3 protein: CASSDRQGARVQYF
J gene: TRBJ2-5
V gene: TRBV25-1

CDR3 protein: CASSSRLGGGTDTQYF
J gene: TRBJ2-3
V gene: TRBV5-1

CDR3 protein: CASLKHSDRGTEAFF
J gene: TRBJ1-1
V gene: TRBV28

CDR3 protein: CASSTRQGTSYGYTF
J gene: TRBJ1-2
V gene: TRBV21-1

CDR3 protein: CASSRQGANYGYTF
J gene: TRBJ1-2
V gene: TRBV27

CDR3 protein: CASSLGMFGFNSPLHF
J gene: TRBJ1-6
V gene: TRBV7-9

CDR3 protein: CASSNRGPGGGGIQETQYF
J gene: TRBJ2-5
V gene: TRBV7-2

CDR3 protein: CASSLLYLTSGRPPYEQYF
J gene: TRBJ2-7
V gene: TRBV7-2

CDR3 protein: CASSSGTPESSYNEQFF
J gene: TRBJ2-1
V gene: TRBV5-4

CDR3 protein: CATLDRGVYNEQFF
J gene: TRBJ2-1
V gene: TRBV28

CDR3 protein: CASSIGPTGQPFF
J gene: TRBJ2-1
V gene: TRBV19

CDR3 protein: CATSRDWGGVYEQYF
J gene: TRBJ2-7
V gene: TRBV15

CDR3 protein: CASSLDRESETQYF
J gene: TRBJ2-5
V gene: TRBV13

CDR3 protein: CASSVDTVTDTQYF
J gene: TRBJ2-3
V gene: TRBV9

CDR3 protein: CASSFWSLAGRTDTQYF
J gene: TRBJ2-3
V gene: TRBV5-6

CDR3 protein: CASSQDRQNNEQFF
J gene: TRBJ2-1
V gene: TRBV7-2

CDR3 protein: CAWSVQYNEKLFF
J gene: TRBJ1-4
V gene: TRBV30

CDR3 protein: CASNLGEGDQPQHF
J gene: TRBJ1-5
V gene: TRBV9

CDR3 protein: CASSLTLGGYNEQFF
J gene: TRBJ2-1
V gene: TRBV7-9

CDR3 protein: CASRQILAVPDTQYF
J gene: TRBJ2-3
V gene: TRBV7-2